This T cell receptor (beta chain) was retrieved from a study of blood T cells in healthy people across ages. For the study at large: Per two T cells, about one barcoded beta molecule was captured through template switching. The study, taken as a whole, reports: CMV status of donors was not determined, possibly confounding expanded clonotype changes.

Note on this clonotype: Its antigen remains unidentified.

Peripheral blood, roughly 9.1 milliliters per donor, was collected. The second PCR ran roughly 6 to 11 cycles with a sample-barcoded 5' primer and J-beta primers. A template-switch adaptor containing 12 random nucleotides labeled each cDNA molecule. TCRdb called the 5' RACE reads again in MiXCR, with one record for every CDR3 protein. The sample holds approximately 1.5 million distinct CDR3 sequences, about 42% seen once. This CDR3 region has 14 residues. V lost 5 bases to trimming and J lost 7 bases; unmatched junction nucleotides: 11. Looked up from germline, CDR1 is SGHTA and CDR2 is FQGNSA. The source is a woman in her late teens or twenties in good health. This chain connects TRBV7-2 to TRBJ2-7; the match to TRBD2 covers 7 bases. Material for sequencing was blood. The DNA of the CDR3 is TGTGCCAGCAGCCGGGAGCGGGGCCCCCATGAGCAGTACTTC. It encodes CASSRERGPHEQYF.